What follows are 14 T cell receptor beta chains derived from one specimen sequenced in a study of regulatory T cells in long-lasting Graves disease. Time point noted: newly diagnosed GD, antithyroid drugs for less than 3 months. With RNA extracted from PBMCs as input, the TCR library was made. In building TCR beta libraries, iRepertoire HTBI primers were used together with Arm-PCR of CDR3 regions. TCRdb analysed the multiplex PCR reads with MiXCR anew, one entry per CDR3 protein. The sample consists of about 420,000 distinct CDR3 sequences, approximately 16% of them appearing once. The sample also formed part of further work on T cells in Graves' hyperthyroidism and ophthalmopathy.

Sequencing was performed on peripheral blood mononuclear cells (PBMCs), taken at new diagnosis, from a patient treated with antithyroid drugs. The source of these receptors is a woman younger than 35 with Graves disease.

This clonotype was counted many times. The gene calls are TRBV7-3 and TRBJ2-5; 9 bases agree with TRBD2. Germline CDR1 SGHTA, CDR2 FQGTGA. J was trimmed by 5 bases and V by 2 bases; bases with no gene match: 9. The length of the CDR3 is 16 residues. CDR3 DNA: TGTGCCAGCAGCTTACAGCCTAGCGGGGCGAGGGAGACCCAGTACTTC. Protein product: CASSLQPSGARETQYF. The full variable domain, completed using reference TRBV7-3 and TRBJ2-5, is GAGVSQTPSNKVTEKGKYVELRCDPISGHTALYWYRQSLGQGPEFLIYFQGTGAADDSGLPNDRFFAVRPEGSVSTLKIQRTERGDSAVYLCASSLQPSGARETQYFGPGTRLLVL.

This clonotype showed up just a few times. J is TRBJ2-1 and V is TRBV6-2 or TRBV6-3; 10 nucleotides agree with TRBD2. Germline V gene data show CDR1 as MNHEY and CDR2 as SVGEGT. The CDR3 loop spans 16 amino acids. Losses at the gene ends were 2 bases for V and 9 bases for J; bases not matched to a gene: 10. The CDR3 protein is CASSYSGDLAGVEQFF. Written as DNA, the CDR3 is TGTGCCAGCAGTTACAGCGGGGACCTAGCGGGAGTTGAGCAGTTCTTC.

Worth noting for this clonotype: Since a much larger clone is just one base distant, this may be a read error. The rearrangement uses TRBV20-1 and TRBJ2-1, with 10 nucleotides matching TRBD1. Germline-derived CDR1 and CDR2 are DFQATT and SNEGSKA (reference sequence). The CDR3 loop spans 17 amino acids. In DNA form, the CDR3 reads TGCAGTGCTAGAGATACGGGACAGGGGCTCCTCCAAGAGACCCGGTACTTC. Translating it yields CSARDTGQGLLQETRYF.

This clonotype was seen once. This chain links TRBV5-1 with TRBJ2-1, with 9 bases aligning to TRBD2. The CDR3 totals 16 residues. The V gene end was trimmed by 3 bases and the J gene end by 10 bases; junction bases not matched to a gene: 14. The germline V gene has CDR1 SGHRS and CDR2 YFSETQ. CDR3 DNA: TGCGCCAGCAGCTCGGGGTTCGGCGGGAGGGTGGGCGAGCAGTTCTTC. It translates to CASSSGFGGRVGEQFF.

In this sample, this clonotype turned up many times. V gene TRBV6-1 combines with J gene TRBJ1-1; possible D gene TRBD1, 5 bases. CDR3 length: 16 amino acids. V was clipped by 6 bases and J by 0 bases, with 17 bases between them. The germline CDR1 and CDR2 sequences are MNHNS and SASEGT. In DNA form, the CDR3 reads TGTGCCAGCAGACGACAGCCAAATCTAATGAACACTGAAGCTTTCTTT. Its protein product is CASRRQPNLMNTEAFF.

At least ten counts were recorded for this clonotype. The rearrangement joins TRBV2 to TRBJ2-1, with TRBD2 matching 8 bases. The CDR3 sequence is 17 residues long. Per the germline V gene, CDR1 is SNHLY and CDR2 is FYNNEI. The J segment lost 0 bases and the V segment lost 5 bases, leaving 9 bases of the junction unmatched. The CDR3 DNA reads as TGTGCCAGCAGTTCCGACCCGAGCGGGAGCTCCTACAATGAGCAGTTCTTC. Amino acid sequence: CASSSDPSGSSYNEQFF.

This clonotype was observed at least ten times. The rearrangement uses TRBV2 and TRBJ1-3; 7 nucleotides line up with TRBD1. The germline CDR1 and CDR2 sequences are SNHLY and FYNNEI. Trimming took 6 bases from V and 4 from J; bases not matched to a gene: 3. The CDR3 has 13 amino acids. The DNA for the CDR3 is TGTGCCAGCAGGGAGGACAGGGGAAACACCATATATTTT. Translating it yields CASREDRGNTIYF. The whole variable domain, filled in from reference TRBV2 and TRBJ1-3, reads EPEVTQTPSHQVTQMGQEVILRCVPISNHLYFYWYRQILGQKVEFLVSFYNNEISEKSEIFDDQFSVERPDGSNFTLKIRSTKLEDSAMYFCASREDRGNTIYFGEGSWLTVV.

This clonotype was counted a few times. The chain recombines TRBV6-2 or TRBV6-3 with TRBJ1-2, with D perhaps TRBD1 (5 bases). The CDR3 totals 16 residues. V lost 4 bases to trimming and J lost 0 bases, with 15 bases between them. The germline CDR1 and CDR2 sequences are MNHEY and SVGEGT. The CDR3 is CASSSLGTETNYGYTF. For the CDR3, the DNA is TGTGCCAGCAGTTCACTCGGGACTGAAACTAACTATGGCTACACCTTC.

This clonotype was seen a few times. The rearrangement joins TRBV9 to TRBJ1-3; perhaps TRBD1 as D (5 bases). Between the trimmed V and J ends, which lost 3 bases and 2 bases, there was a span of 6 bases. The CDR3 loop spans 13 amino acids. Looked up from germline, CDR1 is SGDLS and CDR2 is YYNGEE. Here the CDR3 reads CASSGDPGNTIYF. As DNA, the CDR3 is TGTGCCAGCAGCGGGGACCCTGGAAACACCATATATTTT.

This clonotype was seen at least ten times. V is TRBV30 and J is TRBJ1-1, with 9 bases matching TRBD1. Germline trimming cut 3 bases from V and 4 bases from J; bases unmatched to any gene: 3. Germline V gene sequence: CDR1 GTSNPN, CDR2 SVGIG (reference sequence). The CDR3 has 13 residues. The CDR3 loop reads CAWRTGGGTEAFF. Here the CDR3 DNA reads TGTGCCTGGAGAACAGGGGGCGGCACTGAAGCTTTCTTT.

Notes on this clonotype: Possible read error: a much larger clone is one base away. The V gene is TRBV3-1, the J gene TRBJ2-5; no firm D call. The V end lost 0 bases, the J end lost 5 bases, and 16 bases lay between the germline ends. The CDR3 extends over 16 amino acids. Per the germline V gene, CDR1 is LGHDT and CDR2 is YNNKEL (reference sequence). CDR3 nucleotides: TGTGCCAGCAGCCAAGATTCCTGGACCGTAGGGGAGACCCAGTACTTC. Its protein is CASSQDSWTVGETQYF.

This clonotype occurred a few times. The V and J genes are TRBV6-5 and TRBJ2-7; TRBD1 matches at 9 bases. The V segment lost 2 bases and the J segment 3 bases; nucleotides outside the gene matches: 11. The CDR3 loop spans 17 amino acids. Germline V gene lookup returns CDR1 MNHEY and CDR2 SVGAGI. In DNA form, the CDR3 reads TGTGCCAGCAGTTACCCACCCAAGGGACAGGGAGGCTACGAGCAGTACTTC. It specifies CASSYPPKGQGGYEQYF.

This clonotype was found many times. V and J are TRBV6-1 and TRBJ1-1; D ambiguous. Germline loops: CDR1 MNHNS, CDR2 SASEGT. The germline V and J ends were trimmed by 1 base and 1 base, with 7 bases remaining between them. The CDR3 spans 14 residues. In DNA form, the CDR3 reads TGTGCCAGCAGTGAAGGGAACGGGAACACTGAAGCTTTCTTT. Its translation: CASSEGNGNTEAFF.

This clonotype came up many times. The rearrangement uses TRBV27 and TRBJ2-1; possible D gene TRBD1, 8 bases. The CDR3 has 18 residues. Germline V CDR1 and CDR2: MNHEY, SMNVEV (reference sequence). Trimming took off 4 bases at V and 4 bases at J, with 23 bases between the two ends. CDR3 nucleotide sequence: TGTGCCAGCAGTTCAGGACAGGGTTCAGCGGGGTGGTACAATGAGCAGTTCTTC. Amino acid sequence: CASSSGQGSAGWYNEQFF.